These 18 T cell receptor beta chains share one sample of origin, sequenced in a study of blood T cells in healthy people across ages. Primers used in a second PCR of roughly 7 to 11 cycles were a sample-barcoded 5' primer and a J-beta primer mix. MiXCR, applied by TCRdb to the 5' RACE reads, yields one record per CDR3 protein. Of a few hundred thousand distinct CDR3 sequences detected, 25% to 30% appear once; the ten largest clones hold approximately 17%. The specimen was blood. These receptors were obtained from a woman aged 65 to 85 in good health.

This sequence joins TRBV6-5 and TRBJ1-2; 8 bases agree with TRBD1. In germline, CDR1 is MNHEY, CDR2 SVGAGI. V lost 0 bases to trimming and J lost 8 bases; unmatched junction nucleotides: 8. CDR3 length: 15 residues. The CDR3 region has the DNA TGTGCCAGCAGTTACTCGAGTTTGGACAGGGCCGGCTACACCTTC. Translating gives CASSYSSLDRAGYTF.

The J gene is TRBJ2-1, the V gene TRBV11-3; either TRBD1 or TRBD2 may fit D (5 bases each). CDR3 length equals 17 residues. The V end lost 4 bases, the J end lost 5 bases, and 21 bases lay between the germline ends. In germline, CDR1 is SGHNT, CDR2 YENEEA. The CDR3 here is CASSSSASGRTNNEQFF. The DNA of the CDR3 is TGTGCCAGCAGCTCGAGCGCTTCAGGGAGAACCAACAATGAGCAGTTCTTC.

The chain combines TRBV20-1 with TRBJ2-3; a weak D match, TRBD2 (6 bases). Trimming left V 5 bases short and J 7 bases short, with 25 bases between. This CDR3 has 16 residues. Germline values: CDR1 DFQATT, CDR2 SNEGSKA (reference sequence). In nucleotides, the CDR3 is TGCAGTGCTTCCGGACTGGCGGGGTGGGACTTGCATACGCAGTATTTT. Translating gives CSASGLAGWDLHTQYF.

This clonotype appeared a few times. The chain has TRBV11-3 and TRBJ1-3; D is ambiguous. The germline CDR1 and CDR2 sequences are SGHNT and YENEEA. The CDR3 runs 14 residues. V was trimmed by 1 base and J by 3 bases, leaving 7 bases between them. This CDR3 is CASSLGLNGNTIYF. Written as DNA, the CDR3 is TGTGCCAGCAGCTTAGGACTCAATGGAAACACCATATATTTT. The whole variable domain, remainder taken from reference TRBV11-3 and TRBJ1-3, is EAGVVQSPRYKIIEKKQPVAFWCNPISGHNTLYWYLQNLGQGPELLIRYENEEAVDDSQLPKDRFSAERLKGVDSTLKIQPAELGDSAVYLCASSLGLNGNTIYFGEGSWLTVV.

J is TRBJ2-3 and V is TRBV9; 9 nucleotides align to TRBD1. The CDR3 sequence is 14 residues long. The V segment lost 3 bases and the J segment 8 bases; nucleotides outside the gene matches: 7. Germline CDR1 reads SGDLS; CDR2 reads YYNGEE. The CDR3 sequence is CASSAQGALGTQYF. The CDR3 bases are TGTGCCAGCAGCGCACAGGGGGCGCTGGGTACGCAGTATTTT.

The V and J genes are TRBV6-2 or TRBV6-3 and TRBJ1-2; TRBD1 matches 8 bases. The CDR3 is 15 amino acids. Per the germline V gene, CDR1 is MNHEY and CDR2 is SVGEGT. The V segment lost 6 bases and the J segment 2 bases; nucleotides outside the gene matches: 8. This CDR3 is CASRTSGGRNYGYTF. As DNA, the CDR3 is TGTGCCAGCAGAACCTCAGGGGGCCGAAACTATGGCTACACCTTC.

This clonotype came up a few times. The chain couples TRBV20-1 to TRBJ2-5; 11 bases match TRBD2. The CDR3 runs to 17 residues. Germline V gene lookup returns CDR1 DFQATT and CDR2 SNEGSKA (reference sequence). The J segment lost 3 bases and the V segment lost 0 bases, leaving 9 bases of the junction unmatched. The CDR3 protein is CSARDPNSGGDKETQYF. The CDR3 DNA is TGCAGTGCTAGAGATCCTAATAGCGGGGGGGATAAAGAGACCCAGTACTTC.

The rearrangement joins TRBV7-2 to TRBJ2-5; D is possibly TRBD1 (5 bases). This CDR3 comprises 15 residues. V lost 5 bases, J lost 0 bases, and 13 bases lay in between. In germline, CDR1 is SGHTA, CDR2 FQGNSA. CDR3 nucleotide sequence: TGTGCCAGCAGCCCCTACGGCAGGGACCAAGAGACCCAGTACTTC. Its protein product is CASSPYGRDQETQYF. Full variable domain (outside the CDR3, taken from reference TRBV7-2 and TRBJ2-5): GAGVSQSPSNKVTEKGKDVELRCDPISGHTALYWYRQSLGQGLEFLIYFQGNSAPDKSGLPSDRFSAERTGGSVSTLTIQRTQQEDSAVYLCASSPYGRDQETQYFGPGTRLLVL.

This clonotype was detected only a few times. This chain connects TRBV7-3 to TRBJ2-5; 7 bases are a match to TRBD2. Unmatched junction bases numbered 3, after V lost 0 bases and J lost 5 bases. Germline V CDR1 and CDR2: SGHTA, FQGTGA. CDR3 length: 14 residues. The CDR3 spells CASSLTGGMETQYF. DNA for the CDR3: TGTGCCAGCAGCTTAACGGGGGGGATGGAGACCCAGTACTTC.

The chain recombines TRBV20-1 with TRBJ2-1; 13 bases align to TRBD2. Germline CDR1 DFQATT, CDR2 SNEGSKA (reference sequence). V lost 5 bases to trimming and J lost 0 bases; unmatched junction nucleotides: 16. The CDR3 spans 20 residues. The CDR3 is CSAGFTGTSGASFSYNEQFF. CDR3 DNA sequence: TGCAGTGCTGGCTTTACCGGGACTAGCGGGGCATCCTTCTCCTACAATGAGCAGTTCTTC.

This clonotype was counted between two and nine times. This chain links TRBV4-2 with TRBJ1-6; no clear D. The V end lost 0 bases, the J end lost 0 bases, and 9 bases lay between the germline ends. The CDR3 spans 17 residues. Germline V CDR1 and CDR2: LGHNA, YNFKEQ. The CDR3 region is CASSQDKTSSYNSPLHF. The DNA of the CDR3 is TGTGCCAGCAGCCAAGATAAAACGAGCTCCTATAATTCACCCCTCCACTTT.

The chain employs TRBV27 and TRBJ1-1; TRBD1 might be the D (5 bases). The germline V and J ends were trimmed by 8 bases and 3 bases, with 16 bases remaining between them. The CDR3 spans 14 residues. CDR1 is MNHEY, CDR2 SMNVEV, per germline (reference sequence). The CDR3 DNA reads TGTGCCAGCGGAATCTGGGGGAGGGACACTGAAGCTTTCTTT. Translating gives CASGIWGRDTEAFF.

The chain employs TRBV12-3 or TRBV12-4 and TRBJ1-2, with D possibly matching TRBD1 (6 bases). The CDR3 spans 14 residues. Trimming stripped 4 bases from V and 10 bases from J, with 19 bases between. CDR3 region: CASSWQGSYGDYTF. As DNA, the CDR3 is TGTGCCAGCAGTTGGCAGGGGTCATATGGAGACTACACCTTC.

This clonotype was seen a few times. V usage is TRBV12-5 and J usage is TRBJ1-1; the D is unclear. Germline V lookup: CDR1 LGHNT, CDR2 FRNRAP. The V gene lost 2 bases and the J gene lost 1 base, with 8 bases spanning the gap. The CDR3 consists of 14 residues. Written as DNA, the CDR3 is TGTGCTAGTGGTTTGCGGGTTCCGAACACTGAAGCTTTCTTT. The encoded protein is CASGLRVPNTEAFF.

This chain's CDR3 is CASSFNRNQETQYF. In DNA, the CDR3 is TGTGCCAGCAGTTTCAACAGGAACCAAGAGACCCAGTACTTC. The J gene is TRBJ2-5, the V gene TRBV25-1; D possibly corresponds to TRBD1 (5 bases). Germline values: CDR1 MGHDK, CDR2 SYGVNS. Trimming removed 5 bases from V and 0 bases from J, with 10 bases in between. The CDR3 contains 14 residues.

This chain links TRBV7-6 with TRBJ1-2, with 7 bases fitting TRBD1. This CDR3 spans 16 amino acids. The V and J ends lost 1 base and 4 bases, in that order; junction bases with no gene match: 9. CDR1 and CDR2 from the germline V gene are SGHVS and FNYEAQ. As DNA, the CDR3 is TGTGCCAGCAGCTTAGTCAGTATCGACAGGGCCTATGGCTACACCTTC. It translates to CASSLVSIDRAYGYTF.

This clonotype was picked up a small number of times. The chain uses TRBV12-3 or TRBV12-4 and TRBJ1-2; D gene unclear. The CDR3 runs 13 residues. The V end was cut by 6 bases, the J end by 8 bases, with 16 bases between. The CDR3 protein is CASSPGSTGGYTF. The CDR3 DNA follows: TGTGCCAGCAGCCCAGGCTCGACGGGCGGCTACACCTTC.

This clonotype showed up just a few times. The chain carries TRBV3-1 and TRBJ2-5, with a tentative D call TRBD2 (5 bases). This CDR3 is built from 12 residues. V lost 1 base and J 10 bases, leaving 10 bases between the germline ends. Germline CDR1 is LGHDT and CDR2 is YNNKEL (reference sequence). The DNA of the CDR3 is TGTGCCAGCAGCCAAGTACGGACTCGCCAGTACTTC. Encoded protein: CASSQVRTRQYF.